This T cell receptor (beta chain) was observed in a study of cytomegalovirus exposure and HLA in healthy donors. The CDR3 totals 13 residues. V was pared by 2 bases and J by 8 bases, with 12 bases between. From germline, CDR1 is KGHSH and CDR2 LQKENI. The PCR contained 60 Vbeta and 13 Jbeta primers. Clones were read by immunoSEQ multiplex PCR, and TCRdb kept only the in-frame ones, dropping some. The sample has fewer than 150,000 clones, about 82% seen once. Findings and limits, study-wide: DRB1 had the most TCR associations and HLA-C the fewest, a later analysis found, with rates varying by HLA locus. CMV serostatus was the only recorded immune exposure for donors.

On this clone itself: Its antigen remains unidentified.

V usage is TRBV18 and J usage is TRBJ2-5, with a possible D match to TRBD1 (6 bases). The material sequenced was PBMCs. The TCR comes from a young man in good health and CMV-seronegative. This CDR3 reads CASSPRDICTQYF. The CDR3 bases are TGTGCCAGCTCACCAAGGGACATATGTACCCAGTACTTC.